This entry describes one T cell receptor (beta chain). Its antigen is unidentified. The data were taken from a study of T cells in Graves' hyperthyroidism and ophthalmopathy. Looking at the study overall: Before any treatment, at initial diagnosis, peripheral blood was collected. General study results and limits: A 13 V-J signature model discriminated ophthalmopathy versus stable hyperthyroidism.

RNA transcripts provided the source from which TCR beta CDR3 regions were amplified. TCR CDR3 regions were first amplified by RT-PCR with HTBI primers. TCRdb reprocessed the multiplex PCR reads with MiXCR, giving one entry per CDR3 protein. Found here are hundreds of thousands of distinct CDR3 sequences, about 15% of them singletons; the top ten hold roughly 7.4%. The germline V gene has CDR1 LNHDA and CDR2 SQIVND (reference sequence). CDR3 length: 15 amino acids. J gave up 2 bases and V 8 bases, and 8 bases lay outside the gene matches. In patients aged 18 to 65, hyperthyroidism was newly diagnosed, with duration under 2 months. Orbital computed tomography, thyroid ultrasound, serum thyroxine and TRAb, and clinical symptoms together informed the diagnoses.

The sequencing input was blood. The receptor's source is a woman younger than 35 with Graves' hyperthyroidism. The genes are TRBV19 and TRBJ2-7; 11 bases map to TRBD2. The CDR3 nucleotides are TGTGCCAGTGCCGCGGGGACTAGCGGCACCTACGAGCAGTACTTC. This gives the protein CASAAGTSGTYEQYF.